One sample yielded the 6 T cell receptor beta chains listed below, sequenced in a study of blood T cell repertoires in COVID-19. The assay was immunoSEQ multiplex PCR, and TCRdb's table has in-frame clones only and misses some. The sample shows 200,000 to 250,000 clones, approximately 80% of them seen only once. Sequenced material: peripheral blood. The source of these receptors is a woman between 45 and 65 years old with acute or convalescent COVID-19.

The J gene is TRBJ2-3, the V gene TRBV5-6; D possibly corresponds to TRBD1 (5 bases). This CDR3 has 14 amino acids. In germline, CDR1 is SGHDT, CDR2 YYEEEE. Trimming cost V 3 bases and J 5 bases, with 13 bases left between them. The CDR3: CASSSRQSGDTQYF. CDR3 in DNA: TGTGCCAGCAGCTCGCGACAGAGTGGAGATACGCAGTATTTT.

This chain links TRBV7-2 with TRBJ2-1; TRBD2 matches 13 bases. The CDR3 has 17 residues. V shed 5 bases, J shed 5 bases, and the junction held 9 bases outside the gene matches. Germline V lookup: CDR1 SGHTA, CDR2 FQGNSA. CDR3 sequence reads: CASSLHGLAGAHNEQFF. CDR3 sequence (DNA): TGTGCCAGCAGCCTCCACGGACTAGCGGGAGCCCACAATGAGCAGTTCTTC.

This clone was detected only once. The V call is TRBV28, the J call TRBJ1-5; D may be TRBD1 (5 bases). The V gene's germline CDR1 is MDHEN and CDR2 SYDVKM. The CDR3 is 12 amino acids. The ends were cut back, 6 bases at V and 4 bases at J, with 7 bases in the middle. CDR3 nucleotide sequence: TGTGCCAGCAGAAACAGGAATCAGCCCCAGCATTTT. It encodes CASRNRNQPQHF.

The rearrangement uses TRBV5-1 and TRBJ2-3; tentative D call: TRBD1 (6 bases). Trimming stripped 4 bases from V and 0 bases from J, with 12 bases between. The V gene's germline CDR1 is SGHRS and CDR2 YFSETQ. The CDR3 has 15 residues. CDR3 residues: CASSTGQSSTDTQYF. The CDR3 DNA reads TGCGCCAGCAGCACTGGACAGAGTAGCACAGATACGCAGTATTTT. Variable domain in full (rest from reference TRBV5-1 and TRBJ2-3): KAGVTQTPRYLIKTRGQQVTLSCSPISGHRSVSWYQQTPGQGLQFLFEYFSETQRNKGNFPGRFSGRQFSNSRSEMNVSTLELGDSALYLCASSTGQSSTDTQYFGPGTRLTVL.

The chain has TRBV7-2 and TRBJ2-1; TRBD2 might be the D (5 bases). Between the trimmed V and J ends, which lost 0 bases and 1 base, there was a span of 7 bases. This CDR3 spans 15 amino acids. The germline gives CDR1 SGHTA, CDR2 FQGNSA. The DNA for the CDR3 is TGTGCCAGCAGCTTAGCGGGAGTTTCCTACAATGAGCAGTTCTTC. It codes for CASSLAGVSYNEQFF.

The chain employs TRBV6-4 and TRBJ1-1; D remains ambiguous. Trimming shortened V by 7 bases and J by 4 bases, and 7 bases separated the two germline ends. The CDR3 is 11 amino acids. In germline, CDR1 is MRHNA, CDR2 SNTAGT. As DNA, the CDR3 is TGTGCCAGCACCGCGGGCACTGAAGCTTTCTTT. Translated, it gives CASTAGTEAFF.